The 28 T cell receptor beta chains below all came from one sample that was sequenced in a study of CD8 T cells in ankylosing spondylitis. TCRdb used MiXCR to reprocess the 5' RACE reads, holding one entry per CDR3 protein. The sample lists about 540,000 distinct CDR3 sequences, roughly 13% occurring once. General observations from the study: A motif in TCR beta, a set of 8 or 9 highly homologous variants, appeared characteristic of ankylosing spondylitis blood.

For these TCRs, the target antigens are not known. Sequencing was carried out using blood, either unsorted or a sorted T cell fraction (not recorded which). The receptor set was obtained from a male donor with ankylosing spondylitis.

This chain uses TRBV7-8 with TRBJ2-5, with D uncertain. This CDR3 region has 13 residues. Germline V lookup: CDR1 SGHVS, CDR2 FQNEAQ. The V and J ends lost 2 bases and 5 bases respectively, with 9 bases between them. CDR3 in amino acids: CASSLFGGETQYF. Here the CDR3 DNA reads TGTGCCAGCAGCTTATTCGGTGGGGAGACCCAGTACTTC.

The chain recombines TRBV3-1 with TRBJ2-3; 8 bases line up with TRBD2. Germline values: CDR1 LGHDT, CDR2 YNNKEL (reference sequence). The length of the CDR3 is 18 residues. Trimming removed 3 bases from V and 0 bases from J; junction bases left unmatched: 11. The CDR3 loop is CASSQGTSGSPSTDTQYF. The CDR3 DNA follows: TGTGCCAGCAGCCAGGGTACTAGCGGCTCTCCTAGCACAGATACGCAGTATTTT.

The chain carries TRBV20-1 and TRBJ2-7, with a possible D match to TRBD2 (5 bases). Germline CDR1 reads DFQATT; CDR2 reads SNEGSKA (reference sequence). The CDR3 runs 12 residues. Deletions cut 6 bases from V and 3 bases from J, with 12 bases between. CDR3 in amino acids: CSAPERNYEQYF. CDR3 nucleotides: TGCAGTGCCCCCGAGCGGAACTACGAGCAGTACTTC.

This chain connects TRBV11-1 to TRBJ2-7; 8 nucleotides line up with TRBD1. V lost 3 bases and J lost 2; bases outside the gene matches: 21. CDR1 SGHAT and CDR2 FQDESV come from the germline V gene (reference sequence). The CDR3 is 20 residues long. CDR3 sequence reads: CASSFIILRTQDRATYEQYV. The CDR3 DNA follows: TGTGCCAGCAGCTTTATAATACTGCGAACGCAGGACAGGGCAACCTACGAGCAGTACGTC.

Only a few counts were recorded for this clonotype. V gene TRBV11-2 combines with J gene TRBJ2-1; 7 positions agree with TRBD2. The ends lost 7 bases at V and 8 bases at J; junction bases unmatched: 32. The CDR3 has 21 residues. CDR1 is SGHAT and CDR2 is FQNNGV in the germline V gene. Here the CDR3 DNA reads TGTGCCAGCACCACATCCAGGAGCCCCTCGACTAGCCCTTCCCCTTGGGATGAGCAGTTCTTC. This sequence encodes CASTTSRSPSTSPSPWDEQFF. The variable domain in full, completed from reference TRBV11-2 and TRBJ2-1, reads EAGVAQSPRYKIIEKRQSVAFWCNPISGHATLYWYQQILGQGPKLLIQFQNNGVVDDSQLPKDRFSAERLKGVDSTLKIQPAKLEDSAVYLCASTTSRSPSTSPSPWDEQFFGPGTRLTVL.

This clonotype has just a few counts. V is TRBV7-2 and J is TRBJ2-5, with D unresolved. Germline lookup yields CDR1 SGHTA and CDR2 FQGNSA. The CDR3 extends over 15 amino acids. V lost 0 bases and J lost 5, with 13 bases in between. In DNA form, the CDR3 reads TGTGCCAGCAGCTTAGCACTCCAAAAGGTGGAGACCCAGTACTTC. It encodes CASSLALQKVETQYF.

The gene calls are TRBV20-1 and TRBJ1-4; 9 nucleotides align to TRBD1. Germline-derived CDR1 and CDR2 are DFQATT and SNEGSKA (reference sequence). The V gene end was trimmed by 6 bases and the J gene end by 3 bases; junction bases not matched to a gene: 5. This CDR3 spans 14 amino acids. CDR3 DNA: TGCAGTGCAAAACAGGGGGCTGCTAATGAAAAACTGTTTTTT. It is translated as CSAKQGAANEKLFF.

This chain links TRBV29-1 with TRBJ2-4; maybe TRBD2 (6 bases). Trimming pared 0 bases from V and 2 bases from J, leaving 17 bases between. The CDR3 is made up of 17 amino acids. The germline gives CDR1 SQVTM, CDR2 ANQGSEA. CDR3 sequence (DNA): TGCAGCGTTGAAGATGTAGCGGAGGGAGGTTCCAAAAACATTCAGTACTTC. Amino acids: CSVEDVAEGGSKNIQYF.

In its sample, this clonotype was seen a few times. The V call is TRBV2, the J call TRBJ1-6; the match to TRBD1 covers 7 bases. Trimming took 7 bases from V and 7 from J; bases not matched to a gene: 7. CDR1 and CDR2 from the germline V gene are SNHLY and FYNNEI. The CDR3 consists of 14 residues. The CDR3 region has the DNA TGTGCCAGCAACCGACAGGGAGGCAATTCACCCCTCCACTTT. This encodes CASNRQGGNSPLHF.

The rearrangement links TRBV7-7 to TRBJ2-2, with TRBD2 as a possible D gene (5 bases). The length of the CDR3 is 15 residues. Germline loops: CDR1 SSHAT, CDR2 FNYEAQ (reference sequence). Trimming cost V 2 bases and J 3 bases, with 10 bases left between them. CDR3 sequence: CASSLREIDTGELFF. The CDR3 nucleotides are TGTGCCAGCAGCTTAAGGGAGATCGACACCGGGGAGCTGTTTTTT.

This clonotype was seen many times. This chain connects TRBV9 to TRBJ1-2; 8 bases match TRBD1. Germline loops: CDR1 SGDLS, CDR2 YYNGEE. This CDR3 is 17 amino acids long. The V and J ends lost 4 bases and 7 bases, in that order; junction bases with no gene match: 18. The CDR3 region has the DNA TGTGCCAGCAGCACCTCAAGTTTCGGACAGGGCTTCGGTGGCTACACCTTC. As protein: CASSTSSFGQGFGGYTF.

This clonotype was counted only a few times. The chain combines TRBV10-3 with TRBJ2-1; no clear D. The length of the CDR3 is 14 residues. V was shortened by 7 bases and J by 6 bases, with 16 bases between the two germline ends. The germline V gene encodes CDR1 ENHRY and CDR2 SYGVKD. CDR3 protein: CAINRAADPNEQFF. As DNA, the CDR3 is TGTGCCATCAACCGCGCGGCGGATCCCAATGAGCAGTTCTTC.

This clonotype has only a few counts. The chain recombines TRBV20-1 with TRBJ2-3, with TRBD2 identical over 13 bases. This CDR3 has 15 residues. J was trimmed by 3 bases and V by 6 bases; bases with no gene match: 6. Germline loops: CDR1 DFQATT, CDR2 SNEGSKA (reference sequence). CDR3 sequence (DNA): TGCAGTGCCTGGACTAGCGGGAGTGCGACAGATACGCAGTATTTT. Encoded protein: CSAWTSGSATDTQYF.

This clonotype has a count of ten or more. The chain employs TRBV15 and TRBJ2-7; 13 bases align to TRBD2. This CDR3 contains 17 residues. Looked up from germline, CDR1 is LNHNV and CDR2 is YYDKDF (reference sequence). V shed 0 bases, J shed 9 bases, and the junction held 11 bases outside the gene matches. The CDR3 DNA is TGTGCCACCAGCAGAGATAAATCAACTAGCGGGAGGGAGGGGCAGTACTTC. Its translation is CATSRDKSTSGREGQYF.

V is TRBV20-1 and J is TRBJ1-6; 8 nucleotides line up with TRBD1. CDR1 is DFQATT and CDR2 is SNEGSKA in the germline V gene (reference sequence). This CDR3 has 14 amino acids. After removal of 5 bases from V and 3 bases from J, the junction contained 3 bases not matched to a gene. The CDR3 nucleotides read TGCAGTGCTCGCGACAGGGGCTATAATTCACCCCTCCACTTT. This encodes CSARDRGYNSPLHF.

This clonotype turned up a few times. V and J are TRBV7-8 and TRBJ1-2, with D unclear. The CDR3 contains 15 residues. V lost 6 bases to trimming and J lost 4 bases, with 18 bases between them. CDR1 and CDR2 from the germline V gene are SGHVS and FQNEAQ. CDR3 nucleotide sequence: TGTGCCAGCAGTTTTAAGTCCGGACGGGGCTATGGCTACACCTTC. Residues: CASSFKSGRGYGYTF.

This clonotype has a handful of counts. The chain has TRBV4-2 and TRBJ2-2, with D unresolved. This CDR3 is built from 17 residues. V lost 3 bases and J lost 0, with 14 bases in between. Looked up from germline, CDR1 is LGHNA and CDR2 is YNFKEQ. The DNA of the CDR3 is TGTGCCAGCAGCCACCAAAACGTTCAGACGAACACCGGGGAGCTGTTTTTT. Protein product: CASSHQNVQTNTGELFF.

This chain uses TRBV5-1 with TRBJ2-7; 7 nucleotides match TRBD1. Germline V gives CDR1 SGHRS, CDR2 YFSETQ. CDR3 length: 14 residues. J was trimmed by 5 bases and V by 4 bases; bases with no gene match: 9. CDR3 region: CASSLRQGSHEQYF. The CDR3, as DNA: TGCGCCAGCAGCCTGAGACAGGGTTCCCACGAGCAGTACTTC. Based on the CDR3 plus reference TRBV5-1 and TRBJ2-7, the full variable domain is KAGVTQTPRYLIKTRGQQVTLSCSPISGHRSVSWYQQTPGQGLQFLFEYFSETQRNKGNFPGRFSGRQFSNSRSEMNVSTLELGDSALYLCASSLRQGSHEQYFGPGTRLTVT.

This clonotype was counted between two and nine times. The gene calls are TRBV5-6 and TRBJ1-1, with a tentative D call TRBD1 (5 bases). V was clipped by 4 bases and J by 1 base, with 14 bases between them. The length of the CDR3 is 15 residues. Germline-derived CDR1 and CDR2 are SGHDT and YYEEEE. In nucleotides, the CDR3 is TGTGCCAGCAGCCTGGCTAGCACAGGGAACACTGAAGCTTTCTTT. Translating it yields CASSLASTGNTEAFF. Supplemented by reference TRBV5-6 and TRBJ1-1, the full variable domain reads DAGVTQSPTHLIKTRGQQVTLRCSPKSGHDTVSWYQQALGQGPQFIFQYYEEEERQRGNFPDRFSGHQFPNYSSELNVNALLLGDSALYLCASSLASTGNTEAFFGQGTRLTVV.

This clonotype has at least ten counts. The CDR3 DNA reads as TGTGCCAGCAGCCGCTCGGGGTACGCTGAAGCTTTCTTT. This sequence encodes CASSRSGYAEAFF. This chain connects TRBV7-9 to TRBJ1-1; D uncertain. Germline values: CDR1 SEHNR, CDR2 FQNEAQ (reference sequence). The V gene lost 5 bases and the J gene lost 6 bases, with 13 bases spanning the gap. This CDR3 has 13 amino acids.

There are many counts of this clonotype. CDR3 residues: CASSLGYANEQFF. CDR3 nucleotide sequence: TGTGCCAGCAGCTTAGGGTATGCGAATGAGCAGTTCTTC. The chain combines TRBV7-2 with TRBJ2-1; no clear D gene. CDR1 SGHTA and CDR2 FQGNSA come from the germline V gene. The CDR3 consists of 13 residues. V lost 1 base and J lost 7, with 8 bases in between.

This clonotype was counted a few times. V usage is TRBV5-1 and J usage is TRBJ2-5; weak D call: TRBD2 (5 bases). Germline assignment: CDR1 SGHRS and CDR2 YFSETQ. The V end lost 1 base, the J end lost 5 bases, and 15 bases lay between the germline ends. The CDR3 totals 15 residues. The CDR3, as DNA: TGCGCCAGCAGCTTGCCCAGCGGAGAACGGGAGACCCAGTACTTC. Encoded protein: CASSLPSGERETQYF.

V and J are TRBV5-5 and TRBJ1-1; 7 nucleotides line up with TRBD1. The CDR3 has 16 amino acids. Germline CDR1 and CDR2: SGHKS and YYEKEE (reference sequence). The V gene end was trimmed by 1 base and the J gene end by 1 base; junction bases not matched to a gene: 7. The CDR3 loop reads CASSLIGGRANTEAFF. CDR3 sequence (DNA): TGTGCCAGCAGCTTGATAGGGGGCCGGGCGAACACTGAAGCTTTCTTT.

The chain employs TRBV6-1 and TRBJ2-1; D not resolved. Trimming pared 8 bases from V and 3 bases from J, leaving 11 bases between. Germline assignment: CDR1 MNHNS and CDR2 SASEGT. The CDR3 loop spans 13 amino acids. The CDR3 sequence is CASLGDVYNEQFF. CDR3 nucleotide sequence: TGTGCCAGCCTGGGTGACGTCTACAATGAGCAGTTCTTC.

The chain carries TRBV5-5 and TRBJ1-5; TRBD1 might be the D (5 bases). Germline CDR1 and CDR2: SGHKS and YYEKEE (reference sequence). The CDR3 loop spans 15 amino acids. The V end was cut by 1 base, the J end by 1 base, with 9 bases between. Written as DNA, the CDR3 is TGTGCCAGCAGCTTGTATCCAGGGAGCAATCAGCCCCAGCATTTT. Amino acids: CASSLYPGSNQPQHF. Filled out from reference TRBV5-5 and TRBJ1-5, the complete variable domain reads DAGVTQSPTHLIKTRGQQVTLRCSPISGHKSVSWYQQVLGQGPQFIFQYYEKEERGRGNFPDRFSARQFPNYSSELNVNALLLGDSALYLCASSLYPGSNQPQHFGDGTRLSIL.

The CDR3 DNA sequence: TGTGCCAGCAGCTGGGGTAGCGGGACTGCCTACGAGCAGTACGTC. It specifies CASSWGSGTAYEQYV. This sequence joins TRBV7-9 and TRBJ2-7, with TRBD2 identical over 8 bases. Germline-derived CDR1 and CDR2 are SEHNR and FQNEAQ (reference sequence). The CDR3 runs to 15 residues. The trim removed 4 bases at V and 2 bases at J, leaving 7 bases unmatched.

CDR3 protein: CASSSPPENEKLFF. The CDR3 nucleotides are TGTGCCAGCAGCTCCCCACCGGAAAATGAAAAACTGTTTTTT. This chain connects TRBV27 to TRBJ1-4; D gene uncertain. The CDR3 totals 14 residues. V lost 6 bases, J lost 5 bases, and 13 bases lay in between. Germline CDR1 MNHEY, CDR2 SMNVEV (reference sequence).

This chain joins TRBV29-1 and TRBJ1-2; D uncertain. Trimming pared 4 bases from V and 7 bases from J, leaving 13 bases between. The germline gives CDR1 SQVTM, CDR2 ANQGSEA. The CDR3 is 12 amino acids. CDR3 loop: CSVGLGPRGYTF. The CDR3 bases are TGCAGCGTTGGGTTAGGGCCCCGTGGCTACACCTTC.